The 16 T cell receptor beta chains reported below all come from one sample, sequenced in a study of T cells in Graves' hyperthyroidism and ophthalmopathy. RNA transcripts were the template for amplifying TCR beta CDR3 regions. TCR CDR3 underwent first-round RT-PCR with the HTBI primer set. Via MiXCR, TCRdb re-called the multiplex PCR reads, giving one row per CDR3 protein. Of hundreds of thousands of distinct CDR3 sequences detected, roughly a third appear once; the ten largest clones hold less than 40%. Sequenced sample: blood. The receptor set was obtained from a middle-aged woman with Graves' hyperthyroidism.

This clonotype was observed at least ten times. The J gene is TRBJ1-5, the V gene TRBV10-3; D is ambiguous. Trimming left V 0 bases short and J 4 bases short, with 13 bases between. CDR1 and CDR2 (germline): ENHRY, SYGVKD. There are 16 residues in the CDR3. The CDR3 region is CAISESSLDGNQPQHF. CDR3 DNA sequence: TGTGCCATCAGTGAGTCATCGTTGGACGGGAATCAGCCCCAGCATTTT.

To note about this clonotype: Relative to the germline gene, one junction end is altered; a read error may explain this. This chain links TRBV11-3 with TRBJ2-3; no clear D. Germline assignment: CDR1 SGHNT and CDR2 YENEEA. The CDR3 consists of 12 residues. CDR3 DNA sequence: TGTCCCAGCAGCTCCGACACAGATACGCAGTATTTT. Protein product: CPSSSDTDTQYF.

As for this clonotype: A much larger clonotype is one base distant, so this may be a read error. As DNA, the CDR3 is TGTGCCAGCAGCTTGACCGGGACACAGTCGGGCTACACCTTC. Translated: CASSLTGTQSGYTF. The chain employs TRBV11-2 and TRBJ1-2, with D possibly matching TRBD1 (6 bases). Per germline, CDR1 SGHAT and CDR2 FQNNGV. Trimming took off 3 bases at V and 8 bases at J, with 16 bases between the two ends. The CDR3 loop spans 14 amino acids.

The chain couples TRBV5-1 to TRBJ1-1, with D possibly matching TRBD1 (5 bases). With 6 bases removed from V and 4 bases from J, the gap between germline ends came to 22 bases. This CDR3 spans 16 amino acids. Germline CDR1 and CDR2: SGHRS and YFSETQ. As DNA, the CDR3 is TGCGCCAGCAAAAAGGGGCCCACCGCTCTGGGCACTGAAGCTTTCTTT. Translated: CASKKGPTALGTEAFF.

The CDR3 protein is CASSSSGITNEKLFF. DNA for the CDR3: TGTGCCAGCAGTTCCTCGGGGATAACTAATGAAAAACTGTTTTTT. This chain links TRBV5-6 with TRBJ1-4; D uncertain. The CDR3 runs to 15 residues. CDR1 SGHDT and CDR2 YYEEEE come from the germline V gene. V lost 5 bases, J lost 1 base, and 12 bases lay in between.

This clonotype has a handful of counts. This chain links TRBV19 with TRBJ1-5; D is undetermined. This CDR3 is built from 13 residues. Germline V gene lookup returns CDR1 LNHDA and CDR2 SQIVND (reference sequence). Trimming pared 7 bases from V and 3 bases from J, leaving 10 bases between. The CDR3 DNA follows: TGTGCCAGTAACCAGCCCGACAATCAGCCCCAGCATTTT. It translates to CASNQPDNQPQHF.

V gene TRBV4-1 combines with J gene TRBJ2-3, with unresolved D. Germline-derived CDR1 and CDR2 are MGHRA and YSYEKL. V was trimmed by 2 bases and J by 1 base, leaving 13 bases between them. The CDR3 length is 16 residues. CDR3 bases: TGCGCCAGCAGCCAATCTCCTGCTCCCGGCACAGATACGCAGTATTTT. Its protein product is CASSQSPAPGTDTQYF.

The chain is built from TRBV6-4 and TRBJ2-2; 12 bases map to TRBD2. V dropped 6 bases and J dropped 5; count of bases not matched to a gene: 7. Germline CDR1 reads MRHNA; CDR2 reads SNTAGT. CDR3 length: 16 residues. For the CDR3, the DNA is TGTGCCAGCAGCCAGGTACTAGCGGGAGGAACCGGGGAGCTGTTTTTT. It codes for CASSQVLAGGTGELFF.

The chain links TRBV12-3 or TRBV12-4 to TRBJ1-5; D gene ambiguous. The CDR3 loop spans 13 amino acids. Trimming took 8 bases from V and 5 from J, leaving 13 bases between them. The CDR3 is CASSRSADQPQHF. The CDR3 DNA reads TGTGCCAGCTCCAGATCGGCGGATCAGCCCCAGCATTTT.

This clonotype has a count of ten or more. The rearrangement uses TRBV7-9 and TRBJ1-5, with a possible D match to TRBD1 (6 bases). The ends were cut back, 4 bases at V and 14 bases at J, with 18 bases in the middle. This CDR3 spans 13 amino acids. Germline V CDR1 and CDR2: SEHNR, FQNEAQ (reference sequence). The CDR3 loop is CASSSPQGGNEHF. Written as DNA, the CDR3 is TGTGCCAGCAGCTCACCACAGGGAGGCAATGAGCATTTT.

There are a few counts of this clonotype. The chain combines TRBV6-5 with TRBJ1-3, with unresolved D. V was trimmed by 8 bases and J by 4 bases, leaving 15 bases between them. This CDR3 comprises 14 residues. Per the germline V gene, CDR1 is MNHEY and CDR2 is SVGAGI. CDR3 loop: CASFDLTLGNTIYF. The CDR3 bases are TGTGCCAGCTTCGACTTGACACTCGGAAACACCATATATTTT.

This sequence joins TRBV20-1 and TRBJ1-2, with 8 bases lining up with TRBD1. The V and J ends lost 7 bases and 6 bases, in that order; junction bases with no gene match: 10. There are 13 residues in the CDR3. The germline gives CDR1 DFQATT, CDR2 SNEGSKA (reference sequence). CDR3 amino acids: CSVLSGGVDGYTF. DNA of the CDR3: TGCAGTGTTTTATCAGGGGGCGTCGATGGCTACACCTTC.

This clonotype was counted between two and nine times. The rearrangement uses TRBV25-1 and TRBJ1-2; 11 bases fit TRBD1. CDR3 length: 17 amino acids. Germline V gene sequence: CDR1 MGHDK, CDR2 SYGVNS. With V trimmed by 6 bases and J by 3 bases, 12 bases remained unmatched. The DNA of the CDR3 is TGTGCCAGCAGCCAAGAGGGGGGGACAGGGGGTTACTATGGCTACACCTTC. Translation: CASSQEGGTGGYYGYTF.

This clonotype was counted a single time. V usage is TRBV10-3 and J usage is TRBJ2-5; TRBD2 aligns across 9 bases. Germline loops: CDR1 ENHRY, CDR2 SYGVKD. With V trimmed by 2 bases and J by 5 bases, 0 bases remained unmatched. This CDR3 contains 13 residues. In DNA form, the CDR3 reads TGTGCCATCAGTGAGACTAGCGGGGAGACCCAGTACTTC. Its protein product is CAISETSGETQYF.

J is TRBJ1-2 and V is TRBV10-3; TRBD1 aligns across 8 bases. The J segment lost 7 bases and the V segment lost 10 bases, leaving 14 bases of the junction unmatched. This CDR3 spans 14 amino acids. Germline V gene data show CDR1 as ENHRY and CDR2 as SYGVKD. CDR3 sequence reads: CASSRAGGASGYTF. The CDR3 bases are TGTGCCAGCAGCCGGGCAGGGGGCGCATCTGGCTACACCTTC.

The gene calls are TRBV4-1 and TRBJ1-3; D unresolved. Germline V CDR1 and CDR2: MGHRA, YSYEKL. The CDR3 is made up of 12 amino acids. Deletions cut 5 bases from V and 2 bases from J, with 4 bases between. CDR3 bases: TGCGCCAGCAGCGATCCTGGAAACACCATATATTTT. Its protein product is CASSDPGNTIYF.